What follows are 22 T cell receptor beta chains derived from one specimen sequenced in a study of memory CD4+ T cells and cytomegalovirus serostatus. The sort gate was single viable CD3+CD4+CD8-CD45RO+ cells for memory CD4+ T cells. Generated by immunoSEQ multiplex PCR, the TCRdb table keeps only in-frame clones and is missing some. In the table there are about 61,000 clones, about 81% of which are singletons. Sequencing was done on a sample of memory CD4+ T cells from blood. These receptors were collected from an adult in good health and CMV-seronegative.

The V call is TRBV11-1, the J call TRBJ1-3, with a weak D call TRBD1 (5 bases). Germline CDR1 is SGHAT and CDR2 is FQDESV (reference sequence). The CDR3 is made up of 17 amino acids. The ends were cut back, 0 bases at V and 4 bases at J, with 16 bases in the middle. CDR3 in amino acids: CASSLAKGPRRGNTIYF. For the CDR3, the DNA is TGTGCCAGCAGCTTAGCTAAGGGACCCCGGAGGGGAAACACCATATATTTT.

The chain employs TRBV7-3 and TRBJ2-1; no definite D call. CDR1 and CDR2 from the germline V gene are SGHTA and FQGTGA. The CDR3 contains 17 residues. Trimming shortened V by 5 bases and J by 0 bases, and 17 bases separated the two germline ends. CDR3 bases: TGTGCCAGCAGCCCCCAAATCCGCACAAGCTCCTACAATGAGCAGTTCTTC. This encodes CASSPQIRTSSYNEQFF.

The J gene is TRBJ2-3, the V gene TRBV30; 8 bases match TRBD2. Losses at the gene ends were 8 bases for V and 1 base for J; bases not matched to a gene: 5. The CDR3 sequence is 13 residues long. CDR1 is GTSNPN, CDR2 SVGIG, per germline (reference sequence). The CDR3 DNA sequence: TGTGCCCTCCGGCGGGAGGGCACAGATACGCAGTATTTT. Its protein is CALRREGTDTQYF.

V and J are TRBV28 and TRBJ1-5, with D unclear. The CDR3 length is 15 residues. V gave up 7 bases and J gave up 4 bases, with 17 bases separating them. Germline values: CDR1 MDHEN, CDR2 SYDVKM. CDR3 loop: CASKGGVVKNQPQHF. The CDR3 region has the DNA TGTGCCAGCAAGGGTGGGGTTGTGAAAAATCAGCCCCAGCATTTT.

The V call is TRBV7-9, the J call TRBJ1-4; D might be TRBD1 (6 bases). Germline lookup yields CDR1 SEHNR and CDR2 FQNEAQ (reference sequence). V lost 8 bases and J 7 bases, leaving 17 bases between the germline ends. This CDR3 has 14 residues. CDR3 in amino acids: CASSTRGDGEKLFF. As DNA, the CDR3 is TGTGCCAGCTCAACGAGGGGGGATGGTGAAAAACTGTTTTTT.

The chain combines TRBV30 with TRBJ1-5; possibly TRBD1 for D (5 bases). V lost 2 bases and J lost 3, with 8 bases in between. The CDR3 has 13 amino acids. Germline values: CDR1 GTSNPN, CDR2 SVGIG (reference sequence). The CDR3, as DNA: TGTGCCTGGAGTCGGGACCCCAATCAGCCCCAGCATTTT. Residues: CAWSRDPNQPQHF. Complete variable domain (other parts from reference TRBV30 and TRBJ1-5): SQTIHQWPATLVQPVGSPLSLECTVEGTSNPNLYWYRQAAGRGLQLLFYSVGIGQISSEVPQNLSASRPQDRQFILSSKKLLLSDSGFYLCAWSRDPNQPQHFGDGTRLSIL.

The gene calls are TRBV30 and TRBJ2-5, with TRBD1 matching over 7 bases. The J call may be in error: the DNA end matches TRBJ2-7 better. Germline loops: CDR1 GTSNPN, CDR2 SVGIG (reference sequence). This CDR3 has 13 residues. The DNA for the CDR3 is TGTGCCTGGAGGAAACCCGCAGGGGGCGAGCAGTACTTC. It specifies CAWRKPAGGEQYF.

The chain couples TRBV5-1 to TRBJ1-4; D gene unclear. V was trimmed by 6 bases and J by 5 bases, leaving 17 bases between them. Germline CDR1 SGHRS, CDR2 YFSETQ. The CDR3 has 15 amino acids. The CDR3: CASTNLDGRNEKLFF. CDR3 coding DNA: TGCGCCAGCACCAATCTGGACGGCAGAAATGAAAAACTGTTTTTT.

The CDR3 sequence: CASSLAGSNQPQHF. The CDR3 region has the DNA TGTGCCAGCAGCTTGGCCGGGAGCAATCAGCCCCAGCATTTT. The rearrangement joins TRBV5-6 to TRBJ1-5; no definite D call. The CDR3 extends over 14 amino acids. Germline-derived CDR1 and CDR2 are SGHDT and YYEEEE. Trimming took off 0 bases at V and 1 base at J, with 5 bases between the two ends.

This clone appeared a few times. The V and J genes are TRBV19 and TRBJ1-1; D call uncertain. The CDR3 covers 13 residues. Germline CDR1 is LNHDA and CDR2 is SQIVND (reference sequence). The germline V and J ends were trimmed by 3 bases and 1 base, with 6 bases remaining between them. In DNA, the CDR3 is TGTGCCAGTAGTATCGTTGCGAACACTGAAGCTTTCTTT. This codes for CASSIVANTEAFF.

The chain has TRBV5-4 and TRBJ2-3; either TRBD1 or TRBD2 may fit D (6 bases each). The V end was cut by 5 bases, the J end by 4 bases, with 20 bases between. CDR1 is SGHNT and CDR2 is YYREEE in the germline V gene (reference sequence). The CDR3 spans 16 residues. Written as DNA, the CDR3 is TGTGCCAGCAGTTCAGAGGGGAGAGGGGGGCCAGATACGCAGTATTTT. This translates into CASSSEGRGGPDTQYF.

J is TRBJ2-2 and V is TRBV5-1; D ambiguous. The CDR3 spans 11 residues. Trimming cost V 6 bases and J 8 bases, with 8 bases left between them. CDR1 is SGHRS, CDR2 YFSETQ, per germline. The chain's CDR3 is CASISDGELFF. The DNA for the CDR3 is TGCGCCAGCATTAGTGATGGGGAGCTGTTTTTT.

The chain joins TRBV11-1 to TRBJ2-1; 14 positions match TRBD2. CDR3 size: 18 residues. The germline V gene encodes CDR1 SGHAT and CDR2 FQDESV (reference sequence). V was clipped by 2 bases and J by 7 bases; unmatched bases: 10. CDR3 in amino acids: CASSLWRGTSGGTNEQFF. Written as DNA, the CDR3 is TGTGCCAGCAGCTTATGGAGGGGGACTAGCGGGGGTACGAATGAGCAGTTCTTC.

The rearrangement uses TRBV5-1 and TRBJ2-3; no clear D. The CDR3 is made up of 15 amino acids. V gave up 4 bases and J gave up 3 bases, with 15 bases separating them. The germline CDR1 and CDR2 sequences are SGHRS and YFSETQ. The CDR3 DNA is TGCGCCAGCAGCGTTGACCCCTCTTCAACAGATACGCAGTATTTT. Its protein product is CASSVDPSSTDTQYF. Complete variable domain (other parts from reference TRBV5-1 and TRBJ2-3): KAGVTQTPRYLIKTRGQQVTLSCSPISGHRSVSWYQQTPGQGLQFLFEYFSETQRNKGNFPGRFSGRQFSNSRSEMNVSTLELGDSALYLCASSVDPSSTDTQYFGPGTRLTVL.

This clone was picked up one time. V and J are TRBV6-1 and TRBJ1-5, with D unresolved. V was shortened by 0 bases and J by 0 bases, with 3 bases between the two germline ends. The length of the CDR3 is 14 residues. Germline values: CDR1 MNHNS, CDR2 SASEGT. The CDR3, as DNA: TGTGCCAGCAGTGAAGCGAATAGCAATCAGCCCCAGCATTTT. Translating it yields CASSEANSNQPQHF.

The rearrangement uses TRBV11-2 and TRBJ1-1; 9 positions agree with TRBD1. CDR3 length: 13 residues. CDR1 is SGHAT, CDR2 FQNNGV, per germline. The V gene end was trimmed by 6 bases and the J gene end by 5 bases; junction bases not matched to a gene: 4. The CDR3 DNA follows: TGTGCCAGCAGACTCGACAGGGGGACTGAAGCTTTCTTT. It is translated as CASRLDRGTEAFF.

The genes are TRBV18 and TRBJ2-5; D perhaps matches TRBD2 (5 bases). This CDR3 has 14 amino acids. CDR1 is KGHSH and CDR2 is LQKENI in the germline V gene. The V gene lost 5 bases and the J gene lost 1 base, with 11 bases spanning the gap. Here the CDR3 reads CASSVARGQETQYF. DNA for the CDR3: TGTGCCAGCTCAGTCGCCCGGGGCCAAGAGACCCAGTACTTC.

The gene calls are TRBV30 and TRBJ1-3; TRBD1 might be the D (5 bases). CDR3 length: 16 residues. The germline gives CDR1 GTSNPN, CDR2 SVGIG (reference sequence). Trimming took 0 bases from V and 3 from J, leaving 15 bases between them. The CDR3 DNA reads TGTGCCTGGAGTGTAACAGGAAGGGTGTATGGAAACACCATATATTTT. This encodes CAWSVTGRVYGNTIYF.

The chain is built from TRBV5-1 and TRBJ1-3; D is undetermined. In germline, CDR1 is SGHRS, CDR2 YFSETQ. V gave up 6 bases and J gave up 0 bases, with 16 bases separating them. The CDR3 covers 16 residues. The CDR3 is CASTQLDGSSGNTIYF. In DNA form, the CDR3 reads TGCGCCAGCACGCAACTGGATGGTTCCTCTGGAAACACCATATATTTT.

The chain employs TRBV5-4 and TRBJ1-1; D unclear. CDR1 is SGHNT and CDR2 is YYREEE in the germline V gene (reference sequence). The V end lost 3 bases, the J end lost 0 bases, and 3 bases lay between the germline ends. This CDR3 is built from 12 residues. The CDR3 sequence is CASSSVNTEAFF. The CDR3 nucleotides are TGTGCCAGCAGCTCAGTGAACACTGAAGCTTTCTTT.

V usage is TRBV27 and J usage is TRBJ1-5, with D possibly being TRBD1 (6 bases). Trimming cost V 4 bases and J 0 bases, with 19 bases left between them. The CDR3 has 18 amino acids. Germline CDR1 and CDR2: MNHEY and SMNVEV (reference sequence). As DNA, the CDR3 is TGTGCCAGCAGTTCGACAGGAGGTACCCCTTCTAGCAATCAGCCCCAGCATTTT. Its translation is CASSSTGGTPSSNQPQHF.

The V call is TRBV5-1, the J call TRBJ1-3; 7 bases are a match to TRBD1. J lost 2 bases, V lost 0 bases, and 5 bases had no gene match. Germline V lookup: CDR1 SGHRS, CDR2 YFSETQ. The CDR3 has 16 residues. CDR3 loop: CASSLGAQGAGNTIYF. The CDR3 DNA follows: TGCGCCAGCAGCTTGGGAGCCCAGGGGGCTGGAAACACCATATATTTT.